This T cell receptor beta chain was obtained from a study of beta chain bispecific antibodies for T cell cancers. Study details: TRBV sequencing of surviving healthy T cells measured each family's depletion. Study-wide results and limits: The leukemia cells, rather than normal T cells, gave most of the targeted TRBV signal.

In its sample, this clonotype is medium-sized. What it binds is not known. TCRdb reprocessed the 5' RACE reads with MiXCR, giving one entry per CDR3 protein. Counted here are 20,000 to 25,000 distinct CDR3 sequences, around 2.4% occurring once; the ten biggest clones make up 30% to 35%. Expansion lasted approximately 3 days, with either anti-CD3 antibody OKT3 or CD3/CD28 beads. Cocultures held around 50,000 normal T cells, around 50,000 targets, and bispecific antibody. The TCR sequence derives from a human donor in good health. Some clones in this sample may be carry-over from other donors' samples. The sample consisted of healthy donor T cells cultured with leukemia cells.

The CDR3 region has the DNA TGTGCCAGCAGACAGACCGGAAACACCATATATTTT. It specifies CASRQTGNTIYF. V and J are TRBV2 and TRBJ1-3; D is unresolved. The CDR3 contains 12 residues. V was clipped by 6 bases and J by 4 bases, with 7 bases between them. In germline, CDR1 is SNHLY, CDR2 FYNNEI.